This TCR beta chain was obtained from a study of T cell responses to AZD1222 COVID-19 vaccine (dated by TCRdb to the early 2020s). Notes on the research overall: A total of under 250 trial participants underwent TCR sequencing, of whom roughly 210 had received two doses of AZD1222 and approximately 25 had received two doses of the MenACWY control vaccine. Trial participants were enrolled into age subgroups of 18-55, 56-69 and 70-plus years, which contained 148, 28 and 57 TCR-sequenced participants, respectively. General study outcomes and caveats: Reportedly, close to half of the unique spike-specific TCRs recognized epitopes lying outside the regions that are mutated in the B.1.351 and B.1.1.7 variants. Because no day 14 peak-response samples were available, the repertoires could be characterized only after the peak T cell response. Most participants were white British and females outnumbered males, and the authors suggested that clonal diversity may have been underestimated. After two AZD1222 doses, both the breadth and the depth of spike-specific TCRs were significantly higher than at day 0 and than in MenACWY recipients. In the small 56-69-year group, the increase in depth fell short of significance, most likely because of low power. Conclusions about previously exposed vaccinees are limited, since just a handful of AZD1222 recipients were seropositive for SARS-CoV-2 at baseline. The vaccine-associated CD4 TCRs covered the entire spike protein, and the dominant responses fell in regions 160-218 and 743-854.

CDR1 is given as MDHEN and CDR2 as SYDVKM, both from the germline V gene. There are 12 amino acids in the CDR3, from cysteine to phenylalanine inclusive. The entry retains the CDR3 DNA only, 36 bases that are in frame from base 1. Trimming at the junction amounts to 4 bases on V and 2 bases on J, and the germline ends lie 3 bases apart. As concerns this clone: It lacks a known antigen. No much larger clonotype is one base removed from it; base qualities were not supplied.

The label giving this sample's time point can be read as: about 28 days (+/-7) after the second vaccine dose. Because spike-specific TCR depth and breadth did not differ between the two schedules, AZD1222 recipients who got a second dose at roughly 4 weeks were pooled with those who got a second dose at roughly 12 weeks. The vaccinee samples were drawn from two UK trials, COV001 and COV002, one of which was a single-blind randomized controlled phase 2/3 trial testing AZD1222 (ChAdOx1 nCoV-19) in healthy adults. For TCRbeta chain sequencing, PBMC samples from trial participants were taken at day 0 and at day 28 after the second dose. The CDR3 regions of human TCRbeta chains were subjected to immunosequencing. For the original study's pipeline: Repertoire TCRs were matched against a reference library of SARS-CoV-2-specific TCRs generated with the MIRA antigen-specificity platform. Breadth was defined as the fraction of unique TCRs that were SARS-CoV-2-associated. Depth was defined as the fraction of total T cells that were SARS-CoV-2-associated. Using the MIRA data, each spike-specific TCR was mapped to the spike region that the TCR reacts to and placed in a CD4 or CD8 class. Log10-transformed breadth and depth values were compared by one-way ANOVA with Sidak's multiple comparisons tests. TCRdb holds this immuneACCESS table with in-frame rearrangements only. Some clones are missing; in checked studies, unresolved V genes explain under half, and the rest has no known cause. V and J calls plus clone size are reproduced from that table; the DNA served to infer D and trimming. The sample data list about 140,000 clones, and around 83% of these were observed just once. The ten largest clones take up about 5% of the sample.

The clonotype was recovered from an adult who received the AZD1222 COVID-19 vaccine. The sequence is built from TRBV28 and TRBJ1-3, with the D gene not confidently named. The sequences come from peripheral blood, collected 28 days after the second AZD1222 dose. The CDR3 here reads CASSSPGNTIYF. The sequence in DNA is TGTGCCAGCAGTTCTCCTGGAAACACCATATATTTT.